The present entry profiles one TCR beta chain with its context. The data belong to a study of spatial heterogeneity in lung cancer. Overall study context: Samples were obtained from around 73 donors, all untreated early-stage non-small cell lung cancer patients. Combinations of a unique TCR and a UMI were tallied in raw reads, and on average each appeared more than ten times.

Specified time point: blood at routine non-recurrence follow-up after resection. Tumor, nontumor lung or frozen PBMC supplied whole RNA that was sequenced unsorted. Each TCR cDNA molecule carried a unique molecular identifier. TCRdb ran MiXCR on the 5' RACE reads and lists one entry per CDR3 protein. The sample has 45,000 to 65,000 distinct CDR3 sequences; roughly 7% are singletons. The CDR3 spans 16 residues. The chain has TRBV3-2 and TRBJ2-2; the table's D gene call, TRBD1, was not cross checked with the DNA. TRBV3-2 is given as a pseudogene. The sequencing here drew on PBMCs, taken at follow-up. This sequence originates from a female donor with early-stage non-small cell lung cancer. The CDR3 protein is CASSLGAGRDTGELFF. CDR3 bases: TGTGCCAGCAGCCTAGGGGCTGGGCGTGACACCGGGGAGCTGTTTTTT.